This TCR beta chain is drawn from a study of T cells expressing NK-cell markers. Study-level information: Cells sorted as CD3+CD56+NKG2C+, CD3+CD56+NKG2C- and CD3+CD56-NKG2C+ T cells supplied the TCR beta repertoires.

Using the 5' RACE reads, TCRdb records one entry per CDR3 protein without DNA. The sample has 150,000 to 200,000 distinct CDR3 sequences, and its top ten clones hold around 18%. The CDR3 runs 14 residues. Per germline, CDR1 SGHAT and CDR2 FQNNGV. Input material: blood T cells: a sorted CD56 or NKG2C T cell subset, CD4+ or CD8+ T cells, or bulk PBMC T cells (not recorded which). This receptor was identified in a woman aged 18 to 69 in good health. This chain uses TRBV11-2 with TRBJ2-1. CDR3: CASSLVRTYNEQFF.